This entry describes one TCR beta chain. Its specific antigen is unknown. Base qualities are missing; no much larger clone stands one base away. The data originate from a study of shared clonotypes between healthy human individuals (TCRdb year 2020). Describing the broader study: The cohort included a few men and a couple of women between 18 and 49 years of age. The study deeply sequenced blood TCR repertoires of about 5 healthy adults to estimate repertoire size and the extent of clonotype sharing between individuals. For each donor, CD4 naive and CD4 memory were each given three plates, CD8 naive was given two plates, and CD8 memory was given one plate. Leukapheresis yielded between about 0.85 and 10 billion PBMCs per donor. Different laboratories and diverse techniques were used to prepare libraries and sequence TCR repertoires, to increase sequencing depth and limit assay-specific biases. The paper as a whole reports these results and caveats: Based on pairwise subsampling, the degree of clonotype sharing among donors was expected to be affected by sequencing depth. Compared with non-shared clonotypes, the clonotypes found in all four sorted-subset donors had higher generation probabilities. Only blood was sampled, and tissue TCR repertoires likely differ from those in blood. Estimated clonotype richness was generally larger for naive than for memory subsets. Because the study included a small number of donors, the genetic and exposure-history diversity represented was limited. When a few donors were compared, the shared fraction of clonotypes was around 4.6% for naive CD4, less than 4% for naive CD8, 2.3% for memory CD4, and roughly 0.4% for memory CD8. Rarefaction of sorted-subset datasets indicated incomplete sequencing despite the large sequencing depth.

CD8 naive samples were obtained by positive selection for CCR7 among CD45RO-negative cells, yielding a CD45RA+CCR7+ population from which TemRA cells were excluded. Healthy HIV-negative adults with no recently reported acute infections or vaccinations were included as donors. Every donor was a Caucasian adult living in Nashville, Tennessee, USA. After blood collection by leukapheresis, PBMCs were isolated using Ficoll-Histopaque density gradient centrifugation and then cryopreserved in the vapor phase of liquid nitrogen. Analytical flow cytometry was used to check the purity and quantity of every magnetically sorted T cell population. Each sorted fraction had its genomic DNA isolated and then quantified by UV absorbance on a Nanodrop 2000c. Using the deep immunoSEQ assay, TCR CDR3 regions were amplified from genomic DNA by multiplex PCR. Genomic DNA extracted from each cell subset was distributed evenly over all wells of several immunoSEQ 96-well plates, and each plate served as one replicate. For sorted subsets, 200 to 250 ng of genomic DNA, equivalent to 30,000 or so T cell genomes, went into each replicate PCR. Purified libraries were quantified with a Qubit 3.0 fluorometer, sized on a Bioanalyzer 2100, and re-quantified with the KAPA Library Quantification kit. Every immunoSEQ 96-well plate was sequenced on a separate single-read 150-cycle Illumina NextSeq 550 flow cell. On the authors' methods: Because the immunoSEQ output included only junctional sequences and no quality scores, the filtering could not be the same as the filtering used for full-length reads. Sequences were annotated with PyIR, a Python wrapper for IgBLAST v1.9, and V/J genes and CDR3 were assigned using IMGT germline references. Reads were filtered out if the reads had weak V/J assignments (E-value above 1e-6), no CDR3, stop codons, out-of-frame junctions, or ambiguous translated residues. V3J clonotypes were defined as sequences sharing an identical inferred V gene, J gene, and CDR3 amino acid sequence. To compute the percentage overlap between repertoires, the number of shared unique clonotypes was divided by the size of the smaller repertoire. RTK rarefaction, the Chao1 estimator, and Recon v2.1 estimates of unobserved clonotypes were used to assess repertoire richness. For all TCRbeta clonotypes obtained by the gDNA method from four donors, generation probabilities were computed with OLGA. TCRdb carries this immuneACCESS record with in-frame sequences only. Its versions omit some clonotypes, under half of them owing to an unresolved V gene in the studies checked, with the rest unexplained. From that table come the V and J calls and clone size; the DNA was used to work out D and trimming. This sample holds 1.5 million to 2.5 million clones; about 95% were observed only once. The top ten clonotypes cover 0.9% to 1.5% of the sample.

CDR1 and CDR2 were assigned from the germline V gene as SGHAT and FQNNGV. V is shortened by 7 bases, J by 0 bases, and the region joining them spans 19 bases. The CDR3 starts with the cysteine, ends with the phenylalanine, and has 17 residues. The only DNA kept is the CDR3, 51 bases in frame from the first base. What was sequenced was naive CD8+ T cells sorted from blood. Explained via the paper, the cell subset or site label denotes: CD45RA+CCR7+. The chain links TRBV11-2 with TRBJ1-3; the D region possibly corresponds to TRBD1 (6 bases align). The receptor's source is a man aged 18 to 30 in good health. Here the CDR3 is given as CASTRGGRLSSGNTIYF. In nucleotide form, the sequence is TGTGCCAGCACCCGAGGGGGACGGCTTTCCTCTGGAAACACCATATATTTT.